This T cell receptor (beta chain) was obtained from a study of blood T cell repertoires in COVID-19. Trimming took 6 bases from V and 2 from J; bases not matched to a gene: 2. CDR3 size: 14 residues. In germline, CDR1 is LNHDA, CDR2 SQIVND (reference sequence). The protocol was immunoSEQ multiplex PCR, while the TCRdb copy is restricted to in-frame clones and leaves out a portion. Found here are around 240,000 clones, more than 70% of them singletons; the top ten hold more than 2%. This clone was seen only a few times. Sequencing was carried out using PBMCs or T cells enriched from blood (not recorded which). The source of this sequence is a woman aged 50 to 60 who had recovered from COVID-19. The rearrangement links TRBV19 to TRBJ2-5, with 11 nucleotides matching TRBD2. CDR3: CASRGTSGQETQYF. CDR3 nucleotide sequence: TGTGCCAGTAGAGGGACTAGCGGTCAAGAGACCCAGTACTTC. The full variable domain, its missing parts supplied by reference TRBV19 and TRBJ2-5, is DGGITQSPKYLFRKEGQNVTLSCEQNLNHDAMYWYRQDPGQGLRLIYYSQIVNDFQKGDIAEGYSVSREKKESFPLTVTSAQKNPTAFYLCASRGTSGQETQYFGPGTRLLVL.